This T cell receptor (beta chain) was observed in a study of cytomegalovirus exposure and HLA in healthy donors. TCRdb's copy holds only in-frame clones and misses some; the assay was immunoSEQ multiplex PCR. The data show approximately 160,000 clones, about 85% seen once. Germline CDR1 is MNHEY and CDR2 is SMNVEV (reference sequence). J lost 2 bases, V lost 0 bases, and 5 bases had no gene match. This CDR3 is 16 amino acids long. The chain joins TRBV27 to TRBJ2-7; 9 bases map to TRBD1. This sequence was found in a man aged 25 to 40 in good health and CMV-seropositive. Sequenced: PBMCs. The CDR3 sequence is CASSLSDRGFPYEQYF. The CDR3 DNA reads TGTGCCAGCAGTTTATCCGACAGGGGGTTTCCCTACGAGCAGTACTTC.